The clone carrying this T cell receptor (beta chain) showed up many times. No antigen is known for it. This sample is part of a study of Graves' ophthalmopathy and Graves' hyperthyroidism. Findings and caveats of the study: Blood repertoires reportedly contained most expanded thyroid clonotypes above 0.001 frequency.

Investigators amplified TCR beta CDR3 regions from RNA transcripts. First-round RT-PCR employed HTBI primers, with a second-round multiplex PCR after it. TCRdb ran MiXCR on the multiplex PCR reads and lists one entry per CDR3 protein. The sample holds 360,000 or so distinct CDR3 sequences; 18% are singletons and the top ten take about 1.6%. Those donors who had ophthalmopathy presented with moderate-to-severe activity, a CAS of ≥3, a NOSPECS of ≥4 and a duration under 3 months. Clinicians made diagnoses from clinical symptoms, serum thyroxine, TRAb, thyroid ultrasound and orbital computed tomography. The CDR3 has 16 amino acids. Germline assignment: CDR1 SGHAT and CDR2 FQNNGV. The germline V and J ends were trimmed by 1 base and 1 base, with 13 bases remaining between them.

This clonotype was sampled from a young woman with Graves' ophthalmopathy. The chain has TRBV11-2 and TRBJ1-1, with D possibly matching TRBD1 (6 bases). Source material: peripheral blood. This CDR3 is CASSLGVGAWNTEAFF. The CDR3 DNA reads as TGTGCCAGCAGCTTAGGAGTGGGGGCTTGGAACACTGAAGCTTTCTTT.